This paragraph covers one T cell receptor (beta chain) sequence. CDR3 length: 15 amino acids. The junction had 9 bases not matched to a gene; V was cut back by 0 bases and J by 7 bases. Germline CDR1 and CDR2: SGHKS and YYEKEE (reference sequence). These data come from a study of blood T cell repertoires in COVID-19. Profiling relied on immunoSEQ multiplex PCR, and the TCRdb table lists in-frame clones only, not all of them. Seen here are approximately 120,000 clones, 85% to 90% observed once, and the top ten hold 0.95% to 1.3%. The chain carries TRBV5-5 and TRBJ2-7; the match to TRBD1 covers 8 bases. Specimen: peripheral blood. The source of this sequence is a human donor in a cohort sampled during active COVID-19. CDR3 nucleotide sequence: TGTGCCAGCAGCTTGGGCGGGCAGGGGGCCAGGGAGCAGTACTTC. Translated: CASSLGGQGAREQYF.